The clone carrying this T cell receptor (beta chain) appeared once. The sample belongs to a study of blood T cell repertoires in COVID-19. The V and J ends lost 1 base and 1 base respectively, with 16 bases between them. In germline, CDR1 is SGHAT, CDR2 FQNNGV. This CDR3 spans 17 amino acids. The method was immunoSEQ multiplex PCR; TCRdb's version includes in-frame clones alone and lacks a portion of them. In the table there are around 170,000 clones, roughly 87% of which are singletons. The TCR was taken from a woman aged 45-65 years who had recovered from COVID-19. The genes are TRBV11-2 and TRBJ2-5; maybe TRBD2 (5 bases). The sequencing input was PBMCs or T cells enriched from blood (not recorded which). CDR3 region: CASSLVALGGGQETQYF. CDR3 nucleotide sequence: TGTGCCAGCAGCTTAGTAGCCCTCGGAGGAGGCCAAGAGACCCAGTACTTC.